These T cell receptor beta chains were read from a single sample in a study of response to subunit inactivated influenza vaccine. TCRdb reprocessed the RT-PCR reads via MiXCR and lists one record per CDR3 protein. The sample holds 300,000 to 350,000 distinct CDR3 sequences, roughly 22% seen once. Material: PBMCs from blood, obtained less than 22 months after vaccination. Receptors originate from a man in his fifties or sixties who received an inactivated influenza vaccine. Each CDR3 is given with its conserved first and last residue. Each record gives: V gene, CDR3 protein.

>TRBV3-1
CASSQVRDGGYTF
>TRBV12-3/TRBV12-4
CASSGQGLEPDTYGYTF
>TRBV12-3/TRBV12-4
CASSFFGLSGNTIYF
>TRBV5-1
CASSSFSGTGSSPLHF
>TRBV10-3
CAISDGRGLAKQFF
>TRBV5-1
CASSPLIAGIYGYTF
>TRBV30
CAWNTWGTDTQYF
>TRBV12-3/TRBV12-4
CASSWGGTSAMDEQYF
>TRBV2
CASLDMTSTDTQYF
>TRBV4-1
CASSQDGSGRATEQYF
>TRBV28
CARSLFGASKVFF
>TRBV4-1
CASSQGGTGLNTEAFF
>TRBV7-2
CASSLGWGLGTDTQYF
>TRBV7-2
CASRLGGAAIYGYTF
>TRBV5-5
CASSLISGGYEQYF
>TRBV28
CASIPWGEETQYF
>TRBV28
CASSPTGTSGSYEQYF
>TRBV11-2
CASSATGGRNTEAFF
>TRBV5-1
CASSLEGLWPQHF
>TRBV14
CASSHTDTQYF
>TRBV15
CATSRALAGPYEQYF
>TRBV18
CASSPAGLNTEAFF
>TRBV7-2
CASTQPSTDTQYF
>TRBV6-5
CASSYSIVGDSLNYGYTF
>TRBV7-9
CASSLGVRDRSYGYTF
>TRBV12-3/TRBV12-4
CASSFSHRDNEQFF
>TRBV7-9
CAGGRGSETQYF
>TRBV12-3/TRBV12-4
CASSLQGPVSALHF
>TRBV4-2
CASSRTLGQRQSTGTDTQYF
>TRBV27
CASSLWGTPEYEQYF
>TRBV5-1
CASSSTGFREQYF
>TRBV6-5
CASSYVTSNTEAFF
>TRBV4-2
CASSRGTSGFSSYNEQFF
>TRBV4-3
CASSQDFRDYQETQYF
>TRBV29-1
CSVEDWLSYEQYF
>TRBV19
CASSIDLQGGIQPQHF
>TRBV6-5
CASSSVDYGYTF
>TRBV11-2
CASSLVSSHTQYF
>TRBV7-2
CASSLSPVTNYGYTF
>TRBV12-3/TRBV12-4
CASRDIYGYTF